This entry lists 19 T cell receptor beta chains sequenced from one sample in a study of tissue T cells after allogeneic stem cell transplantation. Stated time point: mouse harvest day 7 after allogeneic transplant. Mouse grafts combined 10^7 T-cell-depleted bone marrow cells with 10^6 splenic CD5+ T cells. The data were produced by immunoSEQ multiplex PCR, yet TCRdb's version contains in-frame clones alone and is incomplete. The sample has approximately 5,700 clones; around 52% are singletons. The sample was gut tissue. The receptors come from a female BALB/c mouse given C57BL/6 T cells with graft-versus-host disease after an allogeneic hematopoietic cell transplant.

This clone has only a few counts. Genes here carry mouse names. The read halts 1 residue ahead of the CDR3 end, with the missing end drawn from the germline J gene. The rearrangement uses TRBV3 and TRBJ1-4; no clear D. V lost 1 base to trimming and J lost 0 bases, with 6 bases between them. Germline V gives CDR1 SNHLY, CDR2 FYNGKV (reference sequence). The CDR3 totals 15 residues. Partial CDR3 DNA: TGTGCCAGCAGCTTAGACAGAATTTCCAACGAAAGATTATTT. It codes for CASSLDRISNERLF. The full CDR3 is CASSLDRISNERLFF.

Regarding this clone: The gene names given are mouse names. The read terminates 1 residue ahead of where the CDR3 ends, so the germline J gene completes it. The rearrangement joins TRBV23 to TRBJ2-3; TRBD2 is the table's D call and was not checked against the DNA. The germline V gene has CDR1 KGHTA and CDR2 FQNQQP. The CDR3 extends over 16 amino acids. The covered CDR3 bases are TGCTCCAGCAGTCAATGGACTGGGGTTAGTGCAGAAACGCTGTAT. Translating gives CSSSQWTGVSAETLY. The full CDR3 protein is CSSSQWTGVSAETLYF.

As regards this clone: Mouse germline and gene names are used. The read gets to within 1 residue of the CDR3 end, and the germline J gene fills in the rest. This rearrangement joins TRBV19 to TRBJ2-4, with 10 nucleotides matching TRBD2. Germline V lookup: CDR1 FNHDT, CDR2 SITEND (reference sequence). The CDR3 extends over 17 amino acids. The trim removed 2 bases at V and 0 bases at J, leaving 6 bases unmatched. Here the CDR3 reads CASSIWGGAGSQNTLYF. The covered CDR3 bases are TGTGCCAGCAGTATCTGGGGGGGCGCTGGGAGTCAAAACACCTTGTAC.

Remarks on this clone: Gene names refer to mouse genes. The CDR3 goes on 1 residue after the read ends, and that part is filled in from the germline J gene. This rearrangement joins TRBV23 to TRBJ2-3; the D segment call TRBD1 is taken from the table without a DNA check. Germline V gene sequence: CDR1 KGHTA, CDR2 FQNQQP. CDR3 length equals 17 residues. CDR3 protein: CSSSQSAGGPSAETLYF. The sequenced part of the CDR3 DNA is TGCTCCAGCAGTCAATCGGCAGGGGGCCCTAGTGCAGAAACGCTGTAT. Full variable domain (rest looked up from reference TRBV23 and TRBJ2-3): DAAVTQKPRYLIKMKGQEAEMKCIPEKGHTAVFWYQQKQSKELKFLIYFQNQQPLDQIDMVKERFSAVCPSSSLCSLGIRTCEAEDSALYLCSSSQSAGGPSAETLYFGSGTRLTVL.

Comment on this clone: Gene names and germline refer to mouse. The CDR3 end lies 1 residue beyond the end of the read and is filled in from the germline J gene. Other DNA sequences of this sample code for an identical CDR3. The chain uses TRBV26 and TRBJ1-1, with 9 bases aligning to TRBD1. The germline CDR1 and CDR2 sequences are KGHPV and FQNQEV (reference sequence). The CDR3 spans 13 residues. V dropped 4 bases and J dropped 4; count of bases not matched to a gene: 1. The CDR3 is CASSRGQGTEVFF. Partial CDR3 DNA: TGTGCCAGCAGTCGGGGACAGGGCACAGAAGTCTTC. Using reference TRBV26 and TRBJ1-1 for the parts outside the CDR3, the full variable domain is NSKVIQTPRYLVKGQGQKAKMRCIPEKGHPVVFWYQQNKNNEFKFLINFQNQEVLQQIDMTEKRFSAECPSNSPCSLEIQSSEAGDSALYLCASSRGQGTEVFFGKGTRLTVV.

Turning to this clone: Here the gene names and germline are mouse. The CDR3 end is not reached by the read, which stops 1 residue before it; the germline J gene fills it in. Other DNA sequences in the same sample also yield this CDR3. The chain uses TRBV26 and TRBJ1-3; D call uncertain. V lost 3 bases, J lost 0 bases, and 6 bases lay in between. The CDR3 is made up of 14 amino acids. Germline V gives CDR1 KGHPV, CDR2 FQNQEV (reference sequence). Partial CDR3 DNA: TGTGCCAGCAGTCTTGGTAATTCTGGAAATACGCTCTAT. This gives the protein CASSLGNSGNTLY. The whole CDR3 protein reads CASSLGNSGNTLYF.

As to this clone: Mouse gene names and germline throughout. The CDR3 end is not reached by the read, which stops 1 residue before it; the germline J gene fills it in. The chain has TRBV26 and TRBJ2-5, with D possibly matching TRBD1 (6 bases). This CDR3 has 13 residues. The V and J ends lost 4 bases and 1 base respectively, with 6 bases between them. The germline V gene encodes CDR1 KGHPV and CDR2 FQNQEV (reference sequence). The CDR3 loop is CASSRQDQDTQYF. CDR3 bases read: TGTGCCAGCAGTCGACAGGACCAAGACACCCAGTAC. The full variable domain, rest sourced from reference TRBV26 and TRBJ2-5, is NSKVIQTPRYLVKGQGQKAKMRCIPEKGHPVVFWYQQNKNNEFKFLINFQNQEVLQQIDMTEKRFSAECPSNSPCSLEIQSSEAGDSALYLCASSRQDQDTQYFGPGTRLLVL.

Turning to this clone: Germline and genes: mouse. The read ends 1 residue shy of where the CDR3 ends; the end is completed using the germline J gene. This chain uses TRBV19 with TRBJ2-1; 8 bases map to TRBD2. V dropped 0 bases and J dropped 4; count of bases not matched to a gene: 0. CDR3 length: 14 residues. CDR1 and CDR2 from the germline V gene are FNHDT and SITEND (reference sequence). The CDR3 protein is CASSIGTGYAEQFF. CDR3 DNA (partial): TGTGCCAGCAGTATAGGGACTGGGTATGCTGAGCAGTTC. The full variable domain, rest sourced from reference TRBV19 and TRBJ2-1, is GGIITQTPKFLIGQEGQKLTLKCQQNFNHDTMYWYRQDSGKGLRLIYYSITENDLQKGDLSEGYDASREKKSSFSLTVTSAQKNEMAVFLCASSIGTGYAEQFFGPGTRLTVL.

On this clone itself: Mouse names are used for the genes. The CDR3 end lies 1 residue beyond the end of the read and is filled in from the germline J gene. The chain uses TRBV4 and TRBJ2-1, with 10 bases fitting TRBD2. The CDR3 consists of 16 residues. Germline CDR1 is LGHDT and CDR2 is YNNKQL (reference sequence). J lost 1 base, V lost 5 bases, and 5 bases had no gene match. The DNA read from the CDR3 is TGTGCCAGCAGCCGGACTGGGGGAAGGAACTATGCTGAGCAGTTC. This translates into CASSRTGGRNYAEQF. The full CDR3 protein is CASSRTGGRNYAEQFF.

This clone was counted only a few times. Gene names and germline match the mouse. CDR3 bases read: TGTGCCAGCAGAAGGGACAACCAAGACACCCAGTAC. As protein: CASRRDNQDTQY. The CDR3 as a whole reads CASRRDNQDTQYF. The chain employs TRBV15 and TRBJ2-5, with D possibly called TRBD1 or TRBD2 (5 bases each). Coverage ceases 1 residue before the CDR3 finishes, and the germline J gene fills in the end. Trimming removed 6 bases from V and 0 bases from J, with 7 bases in between. Germline V CDR1 and CDR2: SGHND, FRSKSL. This CDR3 region has 13 residues.

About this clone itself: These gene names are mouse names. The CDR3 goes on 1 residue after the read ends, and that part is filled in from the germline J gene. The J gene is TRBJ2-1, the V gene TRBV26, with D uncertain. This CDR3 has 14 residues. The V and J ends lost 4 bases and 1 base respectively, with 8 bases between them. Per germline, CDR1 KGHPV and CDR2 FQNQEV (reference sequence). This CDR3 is CASSPPTNYAEQFF. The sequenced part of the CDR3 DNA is TGTGCCAGCAGTCCCCCGACAAACTATGCTGAGCAGTTC.

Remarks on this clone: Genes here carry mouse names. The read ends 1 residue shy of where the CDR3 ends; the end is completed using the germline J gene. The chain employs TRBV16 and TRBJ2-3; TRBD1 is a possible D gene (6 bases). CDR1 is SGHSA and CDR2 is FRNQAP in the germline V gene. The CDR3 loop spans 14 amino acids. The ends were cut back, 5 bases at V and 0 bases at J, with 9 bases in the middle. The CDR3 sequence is CASSPQGSAETLYF. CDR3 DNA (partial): TGTGCAAGCAGCCCACAGGGTAGTGCAGAAACGCTGTAT.

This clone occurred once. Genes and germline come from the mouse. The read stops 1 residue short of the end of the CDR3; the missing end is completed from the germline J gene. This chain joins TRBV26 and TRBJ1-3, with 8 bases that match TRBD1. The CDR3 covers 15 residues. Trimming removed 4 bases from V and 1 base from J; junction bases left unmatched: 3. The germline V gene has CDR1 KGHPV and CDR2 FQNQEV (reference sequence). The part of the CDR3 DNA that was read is TGTGCCAGCAGTCCCAGGGGGCTCTCTGGAAATACGCTCTAT. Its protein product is CASSPRGLSGNTLY. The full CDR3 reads CASSPRGLSGNTLYF.

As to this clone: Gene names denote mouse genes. The CDR3 DNA, read in part, is TGTGCCAGCAACGGCTGGGGGGATGCTGAGCAGTTC. Amino acids: CASNGWGDAEQF. The CDR3, in full, reads CASNGWGDAEQFF. The rearrangement uses TRBV19 and TRBJ2-1; TRBD2 agrees at 8 bases. The CDR3 extends 1 residue past the end of the read, so its final part is completed from the germline J gene. Germline CDR1 reads FNHDT; CDR2 reads SITEND (reference sequence). This CDR3 has 13 residues. Trimming took 6 bases from V and 5 from J; bases not matched to a gene: 4.

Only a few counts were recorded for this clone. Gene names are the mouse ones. The sequenced CDR3 bases are TGTGCCAGCAGCTTAATACGGGGGGGTTGGAACACCTTGTAC. The encoded protein is CASSLIRGGWNTLY. In full, the CDR3 is CASSLIRGGWNTLYF. V usage is TRBV3 and J usage is TRBJ2-4; 7 nucleotides match TRBD2. The read comes to an end 1 residue before the CDR3 does, leaving the germline J gene to fill in the end. The J segment lost 6 bases and the V segment lost 2 bases, leaving 8 bases of the junction unmatched. CDR3 size: 15 residues. In germline, CDR1 is SNHLY, CDR2 FYNGKV (reference sequence).

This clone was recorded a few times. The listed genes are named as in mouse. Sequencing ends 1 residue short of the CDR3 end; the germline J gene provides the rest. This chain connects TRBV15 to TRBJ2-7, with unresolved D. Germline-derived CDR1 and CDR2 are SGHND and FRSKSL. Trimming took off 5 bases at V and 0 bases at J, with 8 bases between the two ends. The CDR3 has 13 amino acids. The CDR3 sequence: CASSPGSSYEQYF. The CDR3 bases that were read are TGTGCCAGCAGTCCGGGGAGCTCCTATGAACAGTAC.

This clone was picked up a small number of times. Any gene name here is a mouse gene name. The CDR3 reads CASGDPGLDYEQYF. Partial CDR3 DNA: TGTGCCAGCGGTGATCCGGGACTGGACTATGAACAGTAC. V is TRBV13-2 and J is TRBJ2-7; 8 bases are shared with TRBD2. Read sequence stops 1 residue before the CDR3 end, and the germline J gene provides the missing end. CDR1 and CDR2 (germline): NNHNN, SYGAGS (reference sequence). The length of the CDR3 is 14 residues. V lost 1 base and J lost 3; bases outside the gene matches: 3.

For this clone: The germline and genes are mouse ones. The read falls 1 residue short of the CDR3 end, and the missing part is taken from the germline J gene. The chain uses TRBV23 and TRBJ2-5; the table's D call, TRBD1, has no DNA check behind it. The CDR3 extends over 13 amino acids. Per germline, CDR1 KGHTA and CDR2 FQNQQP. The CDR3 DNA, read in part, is TGCTCCAGCAGTCTCGGACAACAAGACACCCAGTAC. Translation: CSSSLGQQDTQY. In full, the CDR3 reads CSSSLGQQDTQYF.

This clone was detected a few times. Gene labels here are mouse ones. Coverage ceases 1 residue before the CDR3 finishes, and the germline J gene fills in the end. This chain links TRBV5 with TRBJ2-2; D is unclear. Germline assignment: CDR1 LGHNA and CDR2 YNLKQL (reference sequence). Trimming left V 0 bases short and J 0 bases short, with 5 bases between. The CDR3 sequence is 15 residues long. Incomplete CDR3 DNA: TGTGCCAGCAGCCAAGAGACAACAAACACCGGGCAGCTCTAC. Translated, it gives CASSQETTNTGQLY. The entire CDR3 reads CASSQETTNTGQLYF.